Listed here are 30 T cell receptor beta chains from one sample, sequenced in a study of T cell responses to AZD1222 COVID-19 vaccine. Sequencing used immunoSEQ multiplex PCR; TCRdb keeps in-frame clones, though not all of them. The sample has about 120,000 clones, 80% to 90% seen once. The sample in question was peripheral blood, obtained 28 days after the second AZD1222 dose. Source of these receptors: an adult who received the AZD1222 COVID-19 vaccine.

The chain employs TRBV18 and TRBJ1-2, with D possibly TRBD1 on 5 matching bases. CDR1 is KGHSH, CDR2 LQKENI, per germline. The CDR3 is 12 amino acids. With 0 bases removed from V and 12 bases from J, the gap between germline ends came to 11 bases. The CDR3 DNA reads TGTGCCAGCTCACCACCAAAGGGACGTCACACCTTC. Its translation is CASSPPKGRHTF.

V and J are TRBV7-9 and TRBJ1-6; D gene unclear. Per the germline V gene, CDR1 is SEHNR and CDR2 is FQNEAQ (reference sequence). Trimming cost V 5 bases and J 9 bases, with 8 bases left between them. The length of the CDR3 is 12 residues. The CDR3 bases are TGTGCCAGCAGCCAAGGGTCTTCACCCCTCCACTTT. Translation gives CASSQGSSPLHF.

In its sample, this clone was seen a few times. The gene calls are TRBV9 and TRBJ1-1; no clear D gene. Germline assignment: CDR1 SGDLS and CDR2 YYNGEE. V lost 2 bases, J lost 1 base, and 6 bases lay in between. The CDR3 contains 13 residues. The CDR3 coding sequence is TGTGCCAGCAGCGTCTACACGAACACTGAAGCTTTCTTT. It specifies CASSVYTNTEAFF.

The chain links TRBV15 to TRBJ1-4; the D gene is possibly TRBD1 (6 bases). CDR3 length: 16 amino acids. Trimming shortened V by 3 bases and J by 3 bases, and 14 bases separated the two germline ends. Germline V gives CDR1 LNHNV, CDR2 YYDKDF (reference sequence). CDR3 loop: CATSRDLGHSNEKLFF. The CDR3, as DNA: TGTGCCACCAGCAGGGATCTGGGACATTCTAATGAAAAACTGTTTTTT.

The chain carries TRBV7-8 and TRBJ2-4; 11 positions match TRBD1. The length of the CDR3 is 18 residues. V was clipped by 5 bases and J by 5 bases; unmatched bases: 14. Germline V gene sequence: CDR1 SGHVS, CDR2 FQNEAQ. The CDR3 bases are TGTGCCAGCAGCCCATTCCGGACAGGGGGCCTGCCTGAAAACATTCAGTACTTC. This translates into CASSPFRTGGLPENIQYF. Based on the CDR3 plus reference TRBV7-8 and TRBJ2-4, the full variable domain is GAGVSQSPRYKVAKRGQDVALRCDPISGHVSLFWYQQALGQGPEFLTYFQNEAQLDKSGLPSDRFFAERPEGSVSTLKIQRTQQEDSAVYLCASSPFRTGGLPENIQYFGAGTRLSVL.

V gene TRBV5-1 combines with J gene TRBJ1-1, with D perhaps TRBD1 (5 bases). This CDR3 is 14 amino acids long. With 2 bases removed from V and 1 base from J, the gap between germline ends came to 9 bases. CDR1 and CDR2 (germline): SGHRS, YFSETQ. In DNA, the CDR3 is TGCGCCAGCAGCTTTTCTGGGGGGAACACTGAAGCTTTCTTT. Protein product: CASSFSGGNTEAFF.

V gene TRBV7-9 combines with J gene TRBJ2-7; D gene uncertain. The CDR3 consists of 14 residues. Per the germline V gene, CDR1 is SEHNR and CDR2 is FQNEAQ (reference sequence). The germline V and J ends were trimmed by 1 base and 2 bases, with 9 bases remaining between them. The CDR3 DNA reads TGTGCCAGCAGCTTAGATGGTGGAGCCTACGAGCAGTACTTC. Encoded protein: CASSLDGGAYEQYF.

The chain is built from TRBV5-1 and TRBJ1-2; D ambiguous. The germline gives CDR1 SGHRS, CDR2 YFSETQ. V was clipped by 1 base and J by 3 bases, with 13 bases between them. The CDR3 sequence is 15 residues long. Written as DNA, the CDR3 is TGCGCCAGCAGCTTGAAAAAGGGCTCAGACTATGGCTACACCTTC. Its protein product is CASSLKKGSDYGYTF.

The chain joins TRBV6-2 or TRBV6-3 to TRBJ1-3, with a tentative D call TRBD1 (5 bases). The CDR3 is 15 amino acids. CDR1 and CDR2 from the germline V gene are MNHEY and SVGEGT. The V gene lost 2 bases and the J gene lost 0 bases, with 8 bases spanning the gap. The CDR3 loop is CASSYLGASGNTIYF. The CDR3 coding sequence is TGTGCCAGCAGTTACCTTGGGGCCTCTGGAAACACCATATATTTT.

This clone was seen a single time. This chain uses TRBV2 with TRBJ1-2; perhaps TRBD1 as D (6 bases). The ends were cut back, 5 bases at V and 2 bases at J, with 15 bases in the middle. Germline CDR1 reads SNHLY; CDR2 reads FYNNEI. The length of the CDR3 is 15 residues. CDR3 in amino acids: CASSFQGKANYGYTF. The CDR3 nucleotides are TGTGCCAGCAGTTTTCAGGGGAAGGCCAACTATGGCTACACCTTC. Based on the CDR3 plus reference TRBV2 and TRBJ1-2, the full variable domain is EPEVTQTPSHQVTQMGQEVILRCVPISNHLYFYWYRQILGQKVEFLVSFYNNEISEKSEIFDDQFSVERPDGSNFTLKIRSTKLEDSAMYFCASSFQGKANYGYTFGSGTRLTVV.

This clone was seen more than once but under ten times. V usage is TRBV6-2 or TRBV6-3 and J usage is TRBJ1-1; TRBD1 agrees at 8 bases. Germline values: CDR1 MNHEY, CDR2 SVGEGT. Trimming removed 4 bases from V and 6 bases from J; junction bases left unmatched: 19. This CDR3 region has 18 residues. As DNA, the CDR3 is TGTGCCAGCAGTTTCACAGCCCGGGACAGGTCCGATCTCGCTGAAGCTTTCTTT. Translating it yields CASSFTARDRSDLAEAFF.

The chain joins TRBV6-6 to TRBJ2-1; either TRBD1 or TRBD2 may supply D (5 bases each). The germline V and J ends were trimmed by 5 bases and 0 bases, with 14 bases remaining between them. Germline V gene lookup returns CDR1 MNHNY and CDR2 SVGAGI (reference sequence). This CDR3 has 16 residues. The CDR3 reads CASSPPGTSSYNEQFF. CDR3 coding DNA: TGTGCCAGCAGTCCACCCGGGACCAGCTCCTACAATGAGCAGTTCTTC.

The V call is TRBV6-6, the J call TRBJ1-1, with D possibly matching TRBD1 (5 bases). Germline V lookup: CDR1 MNHNY, CDR2 SVGAGI (reference sequence). Trimming left V 5 bases short and J 1 base short, with 17 bases between. This CDR3 has 16 amino acids. The CDR3 DNA sequence: TGTGCCAGCAGTCCCGGATTTGGGGGGGAGAACACTGAAGCTTTCTTT. Protein sequence: CASSPGFGGENTEAFF.

V gene TRBV2 combines with J gene TRBJ2-5, with D perhaps matching TRBD1 or TRBD2 (6 bases each). The ends were cut back, 6 bases at V and 1 base at J, with 9 bases in the middle. Germline V gives CDR1 SNHLY, CDR2 FYNNEI. There are 13 residues in the CDR3. CDR3 in DNA: TGTGCCAGCAGCGGGGGCTTCCAAGAGACCCAGTACTTC. This codes for CASSGGFQETQYF.

The rearrangement uses TRBV7-2 and TRBJ2-1, with 13 bases identical to TRBD2. V shed 5 bases, J shed 7 bases, and the junction held 8 bases outside the gene matches. CDR3 length equals 16 residues. Per germline, CDR1 SGHTA and CDR2 FQGNSA. CDR3 in DNA: TGTGCCAGCAGCCCGCCGGGACTAGCGGGGATGAATGAGCAGTTCTTC. This sequence encodes CASSPPGLAGMNEQFF.

In this sample, this clone turned up once. This chain connects TRBV24-1 to TRBJ2-1; perhaps TRBD1 as D (6 bases). This CDR3 is built from 15 residues. With 5 bases removed from V and 7 bases from J, the gap between germline ends came to 17 bases. Germline V gene data show CDR1 as KGHDR and CDR2 as SFDVKD. The CDR3 DNA is TGTGCCACCAGTGCAGGGGCAGTGGTTGGAAATGAGCAGTTCTTC. Its translation is CATSAGAVVGNEQFF.

This clone is a singleton in its sample. V is TRBV24-1 and J is TRBJ2-1; TRBD2 matches at 16 bases. The CDR3 is made up of 16 amino acids. The V and J ends lost 3 bases and 8 bases, in that order; junction bases with no gene match: 3. Germline CDR1 reads KGHDR; CDR2 reads SFDVKD. The DNA for the CDR3 is TGTGCCACCAGTGATCCGGGACTAGCGGGGGGGCATGAGCAGTTCTTC. Protein: CATSDPGLAGGHEQFF.

A word on this clone: The sample has other DNA sequences that encode this CDR3 too. The chain recombines TRBV19 with TRBJ1-1; 9 bases align to TRBD1. The CDR3 is 13 amino acids. V dropped 8 bases and J dropped 4; count of bases not matched to a gene: 5. Germline V gene data show CDR1 as LNHDA and CDR2 as SQIVND (reference sequence). The CDR3, as DNA: TGTGCCAGTGGTGAACAGGGGGCCACTGAAGCTTTCTTT. It translates to CASGEQGATEAFF.

This clone was seen a handful of times. The rearrangement uses TRBV28 and TRBJ1-6; the match to TRBD1 covers 9 bases. With 6 bases clipped from V and 9 bases from J, the junction kept 3 bases outside the gene matches. Germline V gene data show CDR1 as MDHEN and CDR2 as SYDVKM. The CDR3 has 13 amino acids. This CDR3 is CASSNRGLSPLHF. CDR3 bases: TGTGCCAGCAGCAACAGGGGGCTTTCACCCCTCCACTTT.

The chain employs TRBV10-1 and TRBJ2-7; D may be TRBD1 or TRBD2 (6 bases each). Germline loops: CDR1 WNHNN, CDR2 SYGVQD (reference sequence). V lost 0 bases and J 3 bases, leaving 12 bases between the germline ends. The CDR3 extends over 15 amino acids. For the CDR3, the DNA is TGCGCCAGCAGTGAGTCGAGGGGGGCTAGCTACGAGCAGTACTTC. Translating gives CASSESRGASYEQYF.

In its sample, this clone was seen once. Sequence at one end of the junction differs from germline and may be a read error. This sequence joins TRBV7-7 and TRBJ2-2; the D gene could be TRBD1 or TRBD2 (6 bases each). This CDR3 has 15 amino acids. Looked up from germline, CDR1 is SSHAT and CDR2 is FNYEAQ (reference sequence). The CDR3 is CASSLPGAHTGELFF. Written as DNA, the CDR3 is TGTGCTAGCAGCTTACCGGGGGCCCACACCGGGGAGCTGTTTTTT.

V and J are TRBV3-1 (or the pseudogene TRBV3-2) and TRBJ1-6; no firm D call. Between the trimmed V and J ends, which lost 0 bases and 10 bases, there was a span of 10 bases. From germline, CDR1 is LGHDT and CDR2 YNNKEL (reference sequence). The CDR3 runs to 14 residues. CDR3 in amino acids: CASSQEWGNSPLHF. Here the CDR3 DNA reads TGTGCCAGCAGCCAAGAGTGGGGAAACTCACCCCTCCACTTT.

The chain carries TRBV2 and TRBJ2-7; D possibly corresponds to TRBD2 (5 bases). The CDR3 is 13 residues long. CDR1 and CDR2 from the germline V gene are SNHLY and FYNNEI. V was pared by 4 bases and J by 3 bases, with 10 bases between. The CDR3 is CASSVGVSYEQYF. For the CDR3, the DNA is TGTGCCAGCAGTGTGGGAGTTAGCTACGAGCAGTACTTC.

V and J are TRBV3-1 (or the pseudogene TRBV3-2) and TRBJ2-3, with 12 positions matching TRBD2. CDR1 and CDR2 from the germline V gene are LGHDT and YNNKEL (reference sequence). The CDR3 is made up of 15 amino acids. After removal of 5 bases from V and 3 bases from J, the junction contained 3 bases not matched to a gene. CDR3 amino acids: CASSFGTSGTDTQYF. The CDR3 region has the DNA TGTGCCAGCAGCTTCGGGACTAGCGGGACAGATACGCAGTATTTT.

V usage is TRBV11-3 and J usage is TRBJ2-2; 8 bases match TRBD1. The germline gives CDR1 SGHNT, CDR2 YENEEA. This CDR3 has 17 amino acids. V shed 5 bases and J 3 bases; nucleotides not matched to a gene: 11. The CDR3 loop is CASSPISGQAYTGELFF. The CDR3 coding sequence is TGTGCCAGCAGCCCAATCTCGGGACAGGCTTACACCGGGGAGCTGTTTTTT.

The V call is TRBV18, the J call TRBJ2-2, with D perhaps matching TRBD1 or TRBD2 (5 bases each). Germline-derived CDR1 and CDR2 are KGHSH and LQKENI. CDR3 size: 14 residues. Deletions cut 4 bases from V and 0 bases from J, with 6 bases between. In DNA form, the CDR3 reads TGTGCCAGCTCACGGGGGACGAACACCGGGGAGCTGTTTTTT. Translating it yields CASSRGTNTGELFF.

This clone was counted once. The chain couples TRBV6-5 to TRBJ2-1, with 9 bases that match TRBD1. The CDR3 spans 15 residues. The germline CDR1 and CDR2 sequences are MNHEY and SVGAGI. V lost 7 bases and J lost 2; bases outside the gene matches: 6. CDR3 nucleotide sequence: TGTGCCAGCACCCAGGGACAGGGACCCTACAATGAGCAGTTCTTC. Amino acid sequence: CASTQGQGPYNEQFF.

The rearrangement uses TRBV3-1 (or the pseudogene TRBV3-2) and TRBJ1-1, with a weak D call TRBD1 (6 bases). The germline gives CDR1 LGHDT, CDR2 YNNKEL (reference sequence). V lost 4 bases and J lost 2, with 11 bases in between. This CDR3 contains 14 residues. CDR3 protein: CASSRTVKNTEAFF. Written as DNA, the CDR3 is TGTGCCAGCAGCCGGACAGTGAAAAACACTGAAGCTTTCTTT.

In its sample, this clone was seen once. This chain connects TRBV5-6 to TRBJ1-1; 8 bases are shared with TRBD1. The CDR3 runs 15 residues. Looked up from germline, CDR1 is SGHDT and CDR2 is YYEEEE. V lost 1 base to trimming and J lost 3 bases; unmatched junction nucleotides: 5. CDR3 in amino acids: CASSLRGRGHTEAFF. CDR3 DNA: TGTGCCAGCAGCTTGAGGGGCAGGGGGCACACTGAAGCTTTCTTT. Drawing the rest from reference TRBV5-6 and TRBJ1-1, the complete variable domain is DAGVTQSPTHLIKTRGQQVTLRCSPKSGHDTVSWYQQALGQGPQFIFQYYEEEERQRGNFPDRFSGHQFPNYSSELNVNALLLGDSALYLCASSLRGRGHTEAFFGQGTRLTVV.

This chain uses TRBV6-2 or TRBV6-3 with TRBJ2-3; no clear D gene. CDR1 is MNHEY and CDR2 is SVGEGT in the germline V gene. CDR3 length: 12 amino acids. V dropped 6 bases and J dropped 3 bases, with 7 bases sitting between them. CDR3 bases: TGTGCCAGCAGCTTGGTGACAGATACGCAGTATTTT. This gives the protein CASSLVTDTQYF.